The 21 T cell receptor beta chains listed next were all sequenced from one sample in a study of molecular identifiers for immune sequencing clone quantification. TCRdb itself ran the PCR reads through MiXCR, one entry per CDR3 protein. The sample comprises nearly 650,000 distinct CDR3 sequences, roughly 25% of which are singletons, and 0.7% to 0.95% rests with the top ten. The specimen sequenced was naive CD8+ T cells from blood, with Jurkat cell RNA spiked in. Described subset: FACS-sorted CD8+CD4-CCR7+CD45RA+ naive T cells. These receptors were taken from a human donor in good health. Some libraries in this study had Jurkat cell RNA spiked in.

This clonotype was counted many times. The V and J genes are TRBV20-1 and TRBJ2-3, with TRBD2 matching over 10 bases. CDR1 is DFQATT and CDR2 is SNEGSKA in the germline V gene (reference sequence). The CDR3 has 15 residues. The V segment lost 4 bases and the J segment 2 bases; nucleotides outside the gene matches: 6. The CDR3 bases are TGCAGTGCTACGGGACTAGCGTTCGACACAGATACGCAGTATTTT. Residues: CSATGLAFDTDTQYF.

This clonotype was counted between two and nine times. V usage is TRBV4-3 and J usage is TRBJ2-7; the match to TRBD2 covers 12 bases. V shed 0 bases, J shed 6 bases, and the junction held 3 bases outside the gene matches. Germline-derived CDR1 and CDR2 are LGHNA and YSLEER. The CDR3 runs to 15 residues. CDR3 sequence reads: CASSQETSGRGEQYF. As DNA, the CDR3 is TGCGCCAGCAGCCAAGAGACTAGCGGGAGAGGCGAGCAGTACTTC.

The rearrangement joins TRBV30 to TRBJ2-7, with TRBD2 matching over 7 bases. The CDR3 runs to 16 residues. Germline assignment: CDR1 GTSNPN and CDR2 SVGIG (reference sequence). The V segment lost 5 bases and the J segment 2 bases; nucleotides outside the gene matches: 15. CDR3 nucleotides: TGTGCCTGGTCAGAGCTCGAAACTAGCGCGGCCTACGAGCAGTACTTC. It yields the protein CAWSELETSAAYEQYF. Filled out from reference TRBV30 and TRBJ2-7, the complete variable domain reads SQTIHQWPATLVQPVGSPLSLECTVEGTSNPNLYWYRQAAGRGLQLLFYSVGIGQISSEVPQNLSASRPQDRQFILSSKKLLLSDSGFYLCAWSELETSAAYEQYFGPGTRLTVT.

The gene calls are TRBV2 and TRBJ2-5, with D possibly matching TRBD1 (6 bases). From germline, CDR1 is SNHLY and CDR2 FYNNEI. This CDR3 is built from 14 residues. V was shortened by 3 bases and J by 5 bases, with 13 bases between the two germline ends. CDR3 sequence reads: CASSDRTVGETQYF. The CDR3, as DNA: TGTGCCAGCAGTGATCGGACAGTCGGGGAGACCCAGTACTTC.

This clonotype was detected only a few times. The chain has TRBV6-5 and TRBJ2-7, with D hard to call. Trimming took 6 bases from V and 3 from J, leaving 15 bases between them. The CDR3 spans 14 residues. In germline, CDR1 is MNHEY, CDR2 SVGAGI. In DNA, the CDR3 is TGTGCCAGCAGCCCCCTCGGCGGATTCTACGAGCAGTACTTC. Translating gives CASSPLGGFYEQYF.

V usage is TRBV9 and J usage is TRBJ2-1, with 11 bases identical to TRBD1. V lost 4 bases, J lost 7 bases, and 4 bases stayed unmatched. CDR1 SGDLS and CDR2 YYNGEE come from the germline V gene. There are 14 residues in the CDR3. Here the CDR3 reads CASSPWDRGNEQFF. The CDR3 nucleotides read TGTGCCAGCAGCCCCTGGGACAGGGGGAATGAGCAGTTCTTC.

As to this clonotype: A much larger clone differs by one base, so this may be a read error. V is TRBV7-9 and J is TRBJ2-3, with 8 bases that match TRBD1. The CDR3 is 19 residues long. Germline-derived CDR1 and CDR2 are SEHNR and FQNEAQ (reference sequence). V lost 2 bases to trimming and J lost 7 bases; unmatched junction nucleotides: 20. The CDR3 is CASSLPPEGTTGEENTQYF. CDR3 DNA: TGTGCCAGCAGCTTACCGCCTGAAGGAACGACAGGGGAGGAGAATACGCAGTATTTT.

This rearrangement joins TRBV7-4 to TRBJ1-6; 9 positions agree with TRBD1. The CDR3 loop spans 17 amino acids. J lost 2 bases, V lost 1 base, and 3 bases had no gene match. The germline gives CDR1 SGHVT, CDR2 SQSDAQ. The CDR3 protein is CASSLGDRVAYNSPLHF. CDR3 bases: TGTGCCAGCAGCTTAGGGGACAGGGTCGCCTATAATTCACCCCTCCACTTT.

The chain joins TRBV7-2 to TRBJ2-7; TRBD1 or TRBD2 may be the D gene (5 bases each). This CDR3 comprises 14 residues. The germline CDR1 and CDR2 sequences are SGHTA and FQGNSA. Trimming removed 2 bases at V and 5 bases at J, with 13 bases between. In DNA, the CDR3 is TGTGCCAGCAGCTTAATCCAGGGAGAACACGAGCAGTACTTC. Residues: CASSLIQGEHEQYF.

This clonotype came up many times. The chain couples TRBV7-9 to TRBJ2-3; 9 positions agree with TRBD1. The CDR3 is 14 amino acids. Looked up from germline, CDR1 is SEHNR and CDR2 is FQNEAQ (reference sequence). Unmatched junction bases numbered 9, after V lost 8 bases and J lost 6 bases. The CDR3 reads CASSGGTGIDTQYF. The CDR3 nucleotides read TGTGCCAGCTCTGGAGGGACAGGGATTGATACGCAGTATTTT.

As concerns this clonotype: A much bigger clone sits one base away, suggesting this may be a read error. The chain recombines TRBV30 with TRBJ1-5; no definite D call. The CDR3 extends over 12 amino acids. From germline, CDR1 is GTSNPN and CDR2 SVGIG (reference sequence). CDR3 region: CVWSDSGELQHF. Here the CDR3 DNA reads TGTGTCTGGAGTGATAGCGGGGAACTCCAGCATTTT.

This clonotype occurred many times. The J gene is TRBJ1-1, the V gene TRBV28; TRBD1 is a possible D gene (5 bases). CDR3 length equals 12 residues. V was shortened by 8 bases and J by 3 bases, with 10 bases between the two germline ends. CDR1 MDHEN and CDR2 SYDVKM come from the germline V gene. The CDR3 here is CASGDSHTEAFF. DNA for the CDR3: TGTGCCAGCGGCGACAGCCACACTGAAGCTTTCTTT.

This clonotype showed up just once. V usage is TRBV7-3 and J usage is TRBJ2-3; 10 bases are shared with TRBD2. Germline V CDR1 and CDR2: SGHTA, FQGTGA. The CDR3 is made up of 18 amino acids. The ends lost 1 base at V and 10 bases at J; junction bases unmatched: 17. CDR3 DNA sequence: TGTGCCAGCAGCTTAAGTAGGTCTGCTAGCGGGAGCGGTGATGCGCAGTATTTT. It specifies CASSLSRSASGSGDAQYF.

About this clonotype: This may be a read error, as it is one base from a much larger clone. No conserved phenylalanine or tryptophan ends this CDR3, so it is likely a read error. The genes are TRBV29-1 and TRBJ2-6; TRBD1 matches at 7 bases. The CDR3 is made up of 14 amino acids. The V segment lost 7 bases and the J segment 2 bases; nucleotides outside the gene matches: 5. Germline assignment: CDR1 SQVTM and CDR2 ANQGSEA. As DNA, the CDR3 is TGCAGCGCCACGACAGGGACTGGGGCCAACGTCCTGACTTCC. Translated: CSATTGTGANVLTS.

This chain links TRBV27 with TRBJ2-1, with 7 bases lining up with TRBD2. Germline assignment: CDR1 MNHEY and CDR2 SMNVEV (reference sequence). The CDR3 has 16 amino acids. The J segment lost 4 bases and the V segment lost 5 bases, leaving 11 bases of the junction unmatched. The CDR3 DNA sequence: TGTGCCAGCAGTCACTCCACCGGGGGGTATTACAATGAGCAGTTCTTC. It is translated as CASSHSTGGYYNEQFF.

As concerns this clonotype: One base away lies a much larger clone, so this may be a sequencing read error. The chain employs TRBV6-6 and TRBJ2-7, with 10 positions matching TRBD2. The DNA end is a closer match to TRBJ2-1, so the J assignment may be wrong. Germline V gives CDR1 MNHNY, CDR2 SVGAGI (reference sequence). The CDR3 extends over 14 amino acids. The CDR3 bases are TGTGCCAGCAGCACGGGACTAGCGATCTACGAGCAGTTCTTC. It specifies CASSTGLAIYEQFF.

The chain links TRBV25-1 to TRBJ1-1; 7 nucleotides align to TRBD1. CDR3 size: 13 residues. After removal of 4 bases from V and 5 bases from J, the junction contained 4 bases not matched to a gene. Germline values: CDR1 MGHDK, CDR2 SYGVNS. Here the CDR3 reads CASSGTGETEAFF. The CDR3 coding sequence is TGTGCCAGCAGTGGTACAGGGGAGACTGAAGCTTTCTTT. The full variable domain, in which reference TRBV25-1 and TRBJ1-1 provide the parts outside the CDR3, is EADIYQTPRYLVIGTGKKITLECSQTMGHDKMYWYQQDPGMELHLIHYSYGVNSTEKGDLSSESTVSRIRTEHFPLTLESARPSHTSQYLCASSGTGETEAFFGQGTRLTVV.

The V gene is TRBV11-3, the J gene TRBJ2-1, with D uncertain. In germline, CDR1 is SGHNT, CDR2 YENEEA. The CDR3 sequence is 15 residues long. V was clipped by 2 bases and J by 9 bases, with 17 bases between them. The CDR3 region is CASSLIQRPPREQFF. The CDR3 DNA is TGTGCCAGCAGCTTAATTCAGCGTCCCCCCCGTGAGCAGTTCTTC.

This clonotype was observed many times. This sequence joins TRBV6-5 and TRBJ1-2; D remains ambiguous. Germline assignment: CDR1 MNHEY and CDR2 SVGAGI. The V and J ends lost 3 bases and 1 base respectively, with 6 bases between them. The CDR3 contains 13 residues. For the CDR3, the DNA is TGTGCCAGCAGTTATCAGAATAACTATGGCTACACCTTC. Amino acid sequence: CASSYQNNYGYTF.

The chain joins TRBV4-1 to TRBJ1-5; D is unresolved. The germline V and J ends were trimmed by 4 bases and 9 bases, with 19 bases remaining between them. Germline V gene data show CDR1 as MGHRA and CDR2 as YSYEKL. This CDR3 comprises 15 residues. The CDR3 sequence: CASSPQVNSTPPQHF. The CDR3 bases are TGCGCCAGCAGCCCCCAGGTTAATAGCACTCCGCCCCAGCATTTT.

This clonotype was observed a handful of times. The J gene is TRBJ1-2, the V gene TRBV5-1; D is undetermined. The CDR3 spans 14 residues. V was trimmed by 0 bases and J by 4 bases, leaving 10 bases between them. Per the germline V gene, CDR1 is SGHRS and CDR2 is YFSETQ. The CDR3 region is CASSLEGNSYGYTF. The CDR3 DNA follows: TGCGCCAGCAGCTTGGAGGGAAACTCCTATGGCTACACCTTC.